These T cell receptor beta chains were read from a single sample in a study of shared clonotypes between healthy human individuals. Profiling relied on immunoSEQ multiplex PCR, and the TCRdb table lists in-frame clones only, not all of them. The sample has some 2 million clones, 85% to 95% seen once. The source material was naive CD4+ T cells sorted from blood. These receptors were collected from a man aged 18-30 years in good health. The CDR3 runs from the conserved cysteine through the conserved F or W. A D gene is named only where the DNA matches it firmly. The size field is filled for only some rows; it gives once, few, many or a size class.

abundance	d_gene	v_gene	j_gene	CDR3aa	CDR3nt
NA	TRBD1	TRBV19	TRBJ1-6	CASSIKQGKNSPLHF	TGTGCCAGTAGTATAAAACAGGGGAAGAATTCACCCCTCCACTTT
few	TRBD2	TRBV7-2	TRBJ2-7	CASSFSLAGGGYEQYF	TGTGCCAGCAGCTTTAGCCTAGCGGGAGGAGGCTACGAGCAGTACTTC
NA	NA	TRBV10-2	TRBJ1-5	CASSESGRDQPQHF	TGCGCCAGCAGTGAGTCGGGCAGGGATCAGCCCCAGCATTTT
NA	TRBD1	TRBV19	TRBJ2-3	CASSEGAKSDTQYF	TGTGCCAGTTCCGAGGGGGCGAAGTCAGATACGCAGTATTTT
NA	TRBD1	TRBV19	TRBJ1-3	CASSVQGVGPGNTIYF	TGTGCCAGTAGTGTCCAGGGGGTTGGTCCTGGAAACACCATATATTTT
NA	TRBD1	TRBV7-8	TRBJ1-3	CASSAAWDRGNTIYF	TGTGCCAGCAGCGCGGCCTGGGACAGGGGAAACACCATATATTTT
once	TRBD1	TRBV7-8	TRBJ1-6	CASSSQGASNSPLHF	TGTGCCAGCAGCTCACAGGGGGCGTCGAATTCACCCCTCCACTTT
NA	TRBD2	TRBV6-1	TRBJ2-2	CATPRAGVITGELFF	TGTGCCACCCCCCGTGCGGGAGTGATCACCGGGGAGCTGTTTTTT
NA	TRBD1	TRBV29-1	TRBJ1-2	CSVANILTDRGTGYTF	TGCAGCGTTGCAAATATCCTAACGGACAGGGGAACTGGCTACACCTTC
NA	NA	TRBV30	TRBJ2-2	CAWSVPAGSGELFF	TGTGCCTGGAGTGTACCCGCAGGGTCCGGGGAGCTGTTTTTT
NA	NA	TRBV7-2	TRBJ2-3	CASSLVDWTSTDTQYF	TGTGCCAGCAGCTTAGTCGACTGGACTAGCACAGATACGCAGTATTTT
NA	TRBD2	TRBV18	TRBJ2-3	CASSPFSGGNTDTQYF	TGTGCCAGCTCACCCTTTAGCGGGGGAAACACAGATACGCAGTATTTT
NA	TRBD1	TRBV7-9	TRBJ2-2	CASSLGQGNDGELFF	TGTGCCAGCAGCTTGGGACAGGGCAATGACGGGGAGCTGTTTTTT
NA	NA	TRBV5-1	TRBJ2-2	CASSFTSSNTGELFF	TGCGCCAGCAGCTTCACTAGCAGTAACACCGGGGAGCTGTTTTTT
once	TRBD2	TRBV9	TRBJ2-7	CASSVGLAGRYEQYF	TGTGCCAGCAGCGTGGGACTAGCGGGGAGGTACGAGCAGTACTTC
NA	NA	TRBV7-7	TRBJ2-1	CASSSMLGLSSYNEQFF	TGTGCTAGCAGCTCAATGTTGGGGCTTAGCTCCTACAATGAGCAGTTCTTC
once	TRBD2	TRBV18	TRBJ2-5	CASSPGLAGGPGETQYF	TGTGCCAGCTCACCAGGTCTAGCGGGGGGGCCCGGAGAGACCCAGTACTTC
NA	NA	TRBV25-1	TRBJ1-3	CASTSGFSSGNTIYF	TGTGCCAGCACCTCGGGGTTTTCCTCTGGAAACACCATATATTTT
NA	NA	TRBV9	TRBJ1-3	CASSAMSSGNTIYF	TGTGCCAGCAGCGCCATGAGTTCTGGAAACACCATATATTTT
NA	TRBD2	TRBV9	TRBJ2-7	CASSVASGTLVKYEQYF	TGTGCCAGCAGCGTAGCCAGCGGGACTTTGGTCAAGTACGAGCAGTACTTC
NA	NA	TRBV6-6	TRBJ1-4	CASIKDGFREKLFF	TGTGCCAGCATCAAGGACGGATTTCGTGAAAAACTGTTTTTT
NA	NA	TRBV2	TRBJ2-7	CASSVGPMRDF	TGTGCCAGCAGTGTTGGGCCTATGAGAGACTTC
few	NA	TRBV9	TRBJ2-1	CASSVVGSSSYNEQFF	TGTGCCAGCAGCGTAGTAGGTTCAAGCTCCTACAATGAGCAGTTCTTC
once	NA	TRBV2	TRBJ2-7	CASSDGYKPYEQYF	TGTGCCAGCAGTGATGGCTATAAGCCCTACGAGCAGTACTTC
NA	NA	TRBV7-2	TRBJ2-5	CASSLGSRETQYF	TGTGCCAGCAGCTTAGGGAGTCGGGAGACCCAGTACTTC
NA	NA	TRBV9	TRBJ2-3	CASSVALSSSNTQYF	TGTGCCAGCAGCGTAGCTCTTAGTTCGAGTAATACGCAGTATTTT
NA	NA	TRBV13	TRBJ1-5	CASSLSRNQPQHF	TGTGCCAGCAGTTTAAGCAGGAATCAGCCCCAGCATTTT
once	TRBD1	TRBV27	TRBJ2-4	CASSPRDRVAQYF	TGTGCCAGCAGTCCTAGGGACAGGGTAGCTCAGTACTTC
once	TRBD2	TRBV10-3	TRBJ2-1	CAITSGLNNEQFF	TGTGCCATCACCTCGGGACTAAACAATGAGCAGTTCTTC
NA	TRBD2	TRBV9	TRBJ2-7	CASSVEPSGGAEQYF	TGTGCCAGCAGCGTAGAACCTAGCGGGGGTGCCGAGCAGTACTTC
NA	NA	TRBV5-6	TRBJ1-5	CASSLARGPSNQPQHF	TGTGCCAGCAGCTTGGCCAGAGGGCCAAGCAATCAGCCCCAGCATTTT
NA	TRBD1	TRBV10-3	TRBJ1-4	CAISPTGVDEKLFF	TGTGCCATCAGTCCGACAGGGGTGGATGAAAAACTGTTTTTT
NA	TRBD1	TRBV30	TRBJ2-1	CAFGTGGTLYNEQFF	TGTGCCTTTGGGACAGGGGGAACCTTATACAATGAGCAGTTCTTC
NA	NA	TRBV28	TRBJ1-2	CASTSSGAFGYGYTF	TGTGCCAGCACATCGTCGGGGGCGTTCGGCTATGGCTACACCTTC
once	NA	TRBV9	TRBJ2-7	CASSSSVGAYEQYF	TGTGCCAGCAGCTCCTCAGTGGGGGCCTACGAGCAGTACTTC
once	TRBD1	TRBV6-6	TRBJ1-2	CASSPGQFAFTF	TGTGCCAGCAGTCCGGGACAGTTCGCCTTCACCTTC
NA	NA	TRBV30	TRBJ2-7	CAWSVPGEQYF	TGTGCCTGGAGTGTACCCGGAGAGCAGTACTTC
once	TRBD1	TRBV5-1	TRBJ2-3	CASSLARGQWTDTQYF	TGCGCCAGCAGCTTGGCCCGGGGACAGTGGACAGATACGCAGTATTTT
NA	NA	TRBV4-2	TRBJ2-7	CASSQDIIGSSSYEQYF	TGTGCCAGCAGCCAAGATATTATCGGGTCGAGCTCCTACGAGCAGTACTTC
once	NA	TRBV18	TRBJ2-7	CASSPTGHEQYF	TGTGCCAGCTCACCAACCGGACACGAGCAGTACTTC
NA	NA	TRBV7-2	TRBJ2-6	CASSPGGGSGANVLTF	TGTGCCAGCAGCCCCGGAGGGGGCTCTGGGGCCAACGTCCTGACTTTC
NA	TRBD1	TRBV4-3	TRBJ2-7	CASSQRQGRSYEQYF	TGCGCCAGCAGCCAGAGACAGGGCCGCTCCTACGAGCAGTACTTC
NA	TRBD2	TRBV6-4	TRBJ2-1	CASSVLAGGPNEQFF	TGTGCCAGCAGCGTACTAGCGGGGGGGCCGAATGAGCAGTTCTTC
NA	NA	TRBV7-2	TRBJ2-2	CASSFTNTGELFF	TGTGCCAGCAGCTTTACAAACACCGGGGAGCTGTTTTTT
NA	NA	TRBV18	TRBJ1-1	CASSPARGSNTEAFF	TGTGCCAGCTCACCTGCCCGCGGAAGCAACACTGAAGCTTTCTTT
NA	TRBD2	TRBV18	TRBJ2-7	CASSPQGTRPREQYF	TGTGCCAGCTCACCACAAGGGACTAGACCGCGCGAGCAGTACTTC
NA	NA	TRBV19	TRBJ2-3	CASSTRTDTQYF	TGTGCCAGTAGTACCCGCACAGATACGCAGTATTTT